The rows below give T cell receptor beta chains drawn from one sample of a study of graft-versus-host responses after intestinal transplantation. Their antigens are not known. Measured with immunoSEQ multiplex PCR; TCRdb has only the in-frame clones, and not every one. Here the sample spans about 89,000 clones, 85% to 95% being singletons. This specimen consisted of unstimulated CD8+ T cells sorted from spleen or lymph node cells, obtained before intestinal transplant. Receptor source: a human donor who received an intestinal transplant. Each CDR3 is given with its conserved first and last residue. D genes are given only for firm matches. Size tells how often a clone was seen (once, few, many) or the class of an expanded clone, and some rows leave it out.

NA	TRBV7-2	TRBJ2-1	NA	TGTGCCAGCAGCCCCTCCACCCCAGAGGCCCCCTACAATGAGCAGTTCTTC	CASSPSTPEAPYNEQFF
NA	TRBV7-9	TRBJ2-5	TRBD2	TGTGCCAGCAGCTTAGCGCTGGAACTAGCGGAGACCCAGTACTTC	CASSLALELAETQYF
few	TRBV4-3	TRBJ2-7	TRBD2	TGCGCCAGCAGCCAAGGGACTAGCGGGGGCTACGAGCAGTACTTC	CASSQGTSGGYEQYF
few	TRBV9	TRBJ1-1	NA	TGTGCCAGCACCCCCAGCTCGGAGACTGAAGCTTTCTTT	CASTPSSETEAFF
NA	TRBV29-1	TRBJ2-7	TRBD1	TGCAGCTCACGGACAGGGTACGAGCAGTACTTC	CSSRTGYEQYF
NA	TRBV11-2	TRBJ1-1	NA	TGTGCCAGCAGCTTAGTACAGGGATACACTGAAGCTTTCTTT	CASSLVQGYTEAFF
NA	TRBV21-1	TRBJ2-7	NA	TGTGCCAGCAGCAAAGCGCGGGACAGGGTGGGCGAGCAGTACTTC	CASSKARDRVGEQYF
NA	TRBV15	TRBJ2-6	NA	TGTGCCACCAGCAGGTATACAGGGCGTACTGGGGCCAACGTCCTGACTTTC	CATSRYTGRTGANVLTF
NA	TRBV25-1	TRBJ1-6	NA	TGTGCCAGCAGTGAGCTAAACGAACTGGTATCAGGAGGCCTCCACTTT	CASSELNELVSGGLHF
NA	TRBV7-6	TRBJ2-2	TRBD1	TGTGCCAGCAGCCCGACGACAGGGGGCTCGAACACCGGGGAGCTGTTTTTT	CASSPTTGGSNTGELFF
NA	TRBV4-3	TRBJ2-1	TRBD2	TGCGCCAGCAGCCAAGTGCAGCGGGGAGGGTATGAGCAGTTCTTC	CASSQVQRGGYEQFF
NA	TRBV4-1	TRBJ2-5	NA	TGCGCCAGCAGCTACCGCGGGGACTTTCAAGAGACCCAGTACTTC	CASSYRGDFQETQYF
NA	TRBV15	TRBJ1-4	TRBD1	TGTGCCACCAGCAGCCGGGAGGGGGCCGAAAAACTGTTTTTT	CATSSREGAEKLFF
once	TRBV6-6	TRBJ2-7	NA	TGTGCCAGCAGTTACTCGATACAGTCCGAGCAGTACTTC	CASSYSIQSEQYF
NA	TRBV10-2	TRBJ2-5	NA	TGCGCCAGCAGTGGTCTTCCTAGCGACACCCTCGAGACCCAGTACTTC	CASSGLPSDTLETQYF
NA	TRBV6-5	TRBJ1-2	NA	TGTGCCAGCAGTTCCGATTCGGGGTACTATGGCTACACCTTC	CASSSDSGYYGYTF
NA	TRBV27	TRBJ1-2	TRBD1	TGTGCCAGCAGAGCAGGGGGATATGGCTACACCTTC	CASRAGGYGYTF
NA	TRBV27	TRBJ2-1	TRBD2	TGTGCCAGCAGTCCCGACGGCGGGGGGGCTTGGGAGCAGTTCTTC	CASSPDGGGAWEQFF
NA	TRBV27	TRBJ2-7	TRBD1	TGTGCCAGCAGTTTGGGGACAGGGGAGTACGAGCAGTACTTC	CASSLGTGEYEQYF
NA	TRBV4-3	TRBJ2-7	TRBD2	TGCGCCAGCAGCCAAGATTGGCGGGGGGCCTCTTACGAGCAGTACTTC	CASSQDWRGASYEQYF
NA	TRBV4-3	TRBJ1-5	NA	TGCGCCAGCAGCCAAGATATTTCCCAGCCCCAGCATTTT	CASSQDISQPQHF
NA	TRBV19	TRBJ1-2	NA	TGTGCCAGTAGTATACAGGGGAGCTATGGCTACACCTTC	CASSIQGSYGYTF
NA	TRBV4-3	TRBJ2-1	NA	TGCGCCAGCAGCCAAGACAACTACGGGGATGAGCAGTTCTTC	CASSQDNYGDEQFF
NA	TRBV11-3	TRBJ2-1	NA	TGTGCCAGCACCTGGGGACTGCGCTCCTACAATGAGCAGTTCTTC	CASTWGLRSYNEQFF
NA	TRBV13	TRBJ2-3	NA	TGTGCCAGCAGCTTAGACAGGGGAGGTTATAGCACAGATACGCAGTATTTT	CASSLDRGGYSTDTQYF
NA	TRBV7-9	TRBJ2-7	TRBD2	TGTGCCAGCAGCTCAGGAGAGTATAGCGGGGGGGCGCGAGTAGGCGAGCAGTACTTC	CASSSGEYSGGARVGEQYF
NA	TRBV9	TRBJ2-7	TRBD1	TGTGCCAGCAGCGAAGAGGGGGCAGGAGATCTCTACGAGCAGTACTTC	CASSEEGAGDLYEQYF
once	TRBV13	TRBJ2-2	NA	TGTGCCAGCAGCTTAGCACGACTCTACACCGGGGAGCTGTTTTTT	CASSLARLYTGELFF
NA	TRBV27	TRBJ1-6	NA	TGTGCCAGCAGTTTACAGGAGCCAGCGGTTAATTCACCCCTCCACTTT	CASSLQEPAVNSPLHF
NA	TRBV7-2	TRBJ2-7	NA	TGTGCCAGCAGCTTTTTGGCGCTAGCCAGCTACGAGCAGTACTTC	CASSFLALASYEQYF
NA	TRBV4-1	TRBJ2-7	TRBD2	TGCGCCAGCAGCCAAGGACTAGCGGGGCCCTACGAGCAGTACTTC	CASSQGLAGPYEQYF
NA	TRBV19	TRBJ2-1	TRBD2	TGTGCCAGTAGTATAAGTAGCGGGGGTTACAATGAGCAGTTCTTC	CASSISSGGYNEQFF
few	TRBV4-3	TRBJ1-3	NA	TGCGCCAGCAGCCAAGATCCGGACATTTTCTCTGGAAACACCATATATTTT	CASSQDPDIFSGNTIYF
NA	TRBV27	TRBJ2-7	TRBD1	TGTGCCAGCAGTGCCTGGGGGGACAGGGGAGACGAGCAGTACTTC	CASSAWGDRGDEQYF
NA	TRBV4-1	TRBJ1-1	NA	TGCGCCAGCAGCCAAACTAACAGGGTAGGAGCTTTCTTT	CASSQTNRVGAFF
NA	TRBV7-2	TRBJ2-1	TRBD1	TGTGCCAGCAGCTTGGGACAGGGTACCGATGAGCAGTTCTTC	CASSLGQGTDEQFF
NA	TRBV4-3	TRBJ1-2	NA	TGCGCCAGCAGCCAAGATCGGCGGGGGAATGGCTACACCTTC	CASSQDRRGNGYTF
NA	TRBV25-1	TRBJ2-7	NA	TGTGCCAGCAGTGATGGGTCCGGGTCCTACGAGCAGTACTTC	CASSDGSGSYEQYF
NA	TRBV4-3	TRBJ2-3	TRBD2	TGCGCCAGCAGCCAGAATCTAGCGGGGGGGCCGGGCACAGATACGCAGTATTTT	CASSQNLAGGPGTDTQYF
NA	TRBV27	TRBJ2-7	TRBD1	TGTGCCAGCCAGTCCGGACAGGGGTATTCCTACGAGCAGTACTTC	CASQSGQGYSYEQYF
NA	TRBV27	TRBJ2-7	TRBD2	TGTGCCAGCAGCTTGGGACTAGCGGGGTCCTCTACTACTCTCGAGCAGTACTTC	CASSLGLAGSSTTLEQYF
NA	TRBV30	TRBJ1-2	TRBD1	TGTGCCTGGAGTGGCAGGGGGCTTGTCTATGGCTACACCTTC	CAWSGRGLVYGYTF
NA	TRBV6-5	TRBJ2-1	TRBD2	TGTGCCAGCAGTTCCGCGGGGGTCAGCTACAATGAGCAGTTCTTC	CASSSAGVSYNEQFF
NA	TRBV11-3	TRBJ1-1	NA	TGTGCCAGCAGCTCAGGGGAAGTGGGCACTGAAGCTTTCTTT	CASSSGEVGTEAFF
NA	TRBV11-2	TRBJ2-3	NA	TGTGCCAGCAGCTTAGTCGTTTCCACACAACGAACAGATACGCAGTATTTT	CASSLVVSTQRTDTQYF
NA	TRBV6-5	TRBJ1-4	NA	TGTGCCAGCAGTCCCCGGACAGCAGAGGACGAAAAACTGTTTTTT	CASSPRTAEDEKLFF